This T cell receptor beta chain was recovered during a study of cytomegalovirus exposure and HLA in healthy donors. There were likely unrecorded immune exposures, though donors were nominally healthy when sampled. Researchers ran the PCR with 60 Vbeta and 13 Jbeta primers. Some clones are missing from TCRdb's copy, which holds only in-frame ones; the method was immunoSEQ multiplex PCR. The sample lists around 140,000 clones; roughly 79% were seen once. Findings of the study overall: In a later analysis, across HLA loci, associated TCR counts were highest for DRB1, lowest for HLA-C. The likely explanation for a cluster of highly shared sequence variants was sequencing artifact. Other equally common chains were less clonally expanded than HLA-associated TCR beta chains, a later analysis showed.

As concerns this clone: Its matching antigen is unknown.

J was trimmed by 3 bases and V by 0 bases; bases with no gene match: 3. Per the germline V gene, CDR1 is WNHNN and CDR2 is SYGVQD (reference sequence). CDR3 length: 15 amino acids. The receptor's source is a woman aged 40 to 50 in good health and CMV-seronegative. The sample was PBMCs. V usage is TRBV10-1 and J usage is TRBJ2-3; 7 bases match TRBD1. CDR3 in DNA: TGCGCCAGCAGTGAGTCCAGGGGGTGGACAGATACGCAGTATTTT. Its translation is CASSESRGWTDTQYF.